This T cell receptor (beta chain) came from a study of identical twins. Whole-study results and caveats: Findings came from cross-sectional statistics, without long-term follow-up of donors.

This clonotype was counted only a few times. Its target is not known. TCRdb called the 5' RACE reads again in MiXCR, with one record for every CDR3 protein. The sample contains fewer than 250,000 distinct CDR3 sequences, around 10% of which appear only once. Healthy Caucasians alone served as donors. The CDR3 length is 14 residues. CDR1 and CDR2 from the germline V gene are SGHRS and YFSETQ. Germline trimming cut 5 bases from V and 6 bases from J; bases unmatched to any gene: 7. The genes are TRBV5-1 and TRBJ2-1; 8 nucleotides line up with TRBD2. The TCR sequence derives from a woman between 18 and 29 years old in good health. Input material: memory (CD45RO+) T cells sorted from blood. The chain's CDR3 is CASRGLAGPNEQFF. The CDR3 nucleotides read TGCGCCAGCAGAGGCCTAGCGGGCCCCAATGAGCAGTTCTTC.